This T cell receptor (beta chain) was documented in a study of T cell repertoires in cytomegalovirus infection. Study in general: Based on public TCR beta signatures, there were indications of CMV infection and of a matching HLA type. General study findings and limits: Within the response measured ex vivo, HLA-C-restricted CMV-specific TCR beta clonotypes were dominant. Carriage of CMV together with the relevant HLA was identifiable through cumulative public TCR beta family frequency.

Note on this clonotype: What it binds is unknown. One end of the junction is discordant with germline, which a read error may explain.

The germline V gene encodes CDR1 SGHNT and CDR2 YYREEE (reference sequence). The CDR3 length is 14 residues. Each CDR3 protein is one row after TCRdb ran MiXCR on the reads. The table has 300,000 to 400,000 distinct CDR3 sequences, approximately 18% seen once. The TCR comes from a human donor in good health (CMV status not recorded). Some clones in this sample may be carry-over from other donors' samples. The sequenced material came from PBMCs. The V call is TRBV5-4, the J call TRBJ2-7; 7 bases map to TRBD1. CDR3 sequence (DNA): TGTGCCCGCAGCTTCGAGGGGGCAACCTACGAGCAGTACTTT. Translation: CARSFEGATYEQYF.